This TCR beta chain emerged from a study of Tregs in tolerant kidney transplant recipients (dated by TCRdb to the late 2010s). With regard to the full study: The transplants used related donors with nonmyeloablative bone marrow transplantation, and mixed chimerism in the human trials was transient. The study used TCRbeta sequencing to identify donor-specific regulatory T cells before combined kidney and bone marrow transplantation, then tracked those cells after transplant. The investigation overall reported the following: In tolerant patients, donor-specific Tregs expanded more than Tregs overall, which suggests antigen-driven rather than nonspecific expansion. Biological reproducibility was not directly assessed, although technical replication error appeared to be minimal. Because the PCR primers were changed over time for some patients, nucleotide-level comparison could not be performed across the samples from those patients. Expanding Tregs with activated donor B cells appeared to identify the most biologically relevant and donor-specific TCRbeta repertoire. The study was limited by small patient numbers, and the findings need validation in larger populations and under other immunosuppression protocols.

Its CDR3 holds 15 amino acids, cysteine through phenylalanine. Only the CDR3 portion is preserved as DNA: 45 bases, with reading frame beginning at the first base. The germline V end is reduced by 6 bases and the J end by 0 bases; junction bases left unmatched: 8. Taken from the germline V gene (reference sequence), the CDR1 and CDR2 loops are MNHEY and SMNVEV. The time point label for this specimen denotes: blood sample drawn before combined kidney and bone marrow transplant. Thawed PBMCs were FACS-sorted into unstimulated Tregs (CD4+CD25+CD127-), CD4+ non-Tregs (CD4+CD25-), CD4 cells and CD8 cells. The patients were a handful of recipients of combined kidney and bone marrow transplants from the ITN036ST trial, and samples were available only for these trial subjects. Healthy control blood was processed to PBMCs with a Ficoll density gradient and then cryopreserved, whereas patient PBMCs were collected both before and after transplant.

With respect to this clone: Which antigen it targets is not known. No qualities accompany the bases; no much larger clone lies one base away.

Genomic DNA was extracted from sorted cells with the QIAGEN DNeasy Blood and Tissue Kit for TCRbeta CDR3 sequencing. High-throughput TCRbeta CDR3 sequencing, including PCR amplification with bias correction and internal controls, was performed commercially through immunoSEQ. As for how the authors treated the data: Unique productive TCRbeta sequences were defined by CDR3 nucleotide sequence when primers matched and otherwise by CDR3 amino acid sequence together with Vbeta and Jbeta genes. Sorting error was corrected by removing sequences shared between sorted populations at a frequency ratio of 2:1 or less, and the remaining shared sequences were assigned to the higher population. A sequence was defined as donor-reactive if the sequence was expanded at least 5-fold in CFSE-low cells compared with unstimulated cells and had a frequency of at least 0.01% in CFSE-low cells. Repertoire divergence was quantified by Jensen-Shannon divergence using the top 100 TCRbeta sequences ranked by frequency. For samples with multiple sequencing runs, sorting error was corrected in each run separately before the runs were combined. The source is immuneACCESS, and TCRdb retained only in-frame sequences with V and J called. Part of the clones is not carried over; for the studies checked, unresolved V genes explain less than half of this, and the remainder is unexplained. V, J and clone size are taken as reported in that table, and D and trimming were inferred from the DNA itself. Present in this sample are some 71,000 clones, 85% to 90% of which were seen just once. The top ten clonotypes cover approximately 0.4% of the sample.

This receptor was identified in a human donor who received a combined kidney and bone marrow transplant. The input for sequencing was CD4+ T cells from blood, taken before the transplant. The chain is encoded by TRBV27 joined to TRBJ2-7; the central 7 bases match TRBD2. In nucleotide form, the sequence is TGTGCCAGCAGATACACTAGCGCGAGCTCCTACGAGCAGTACTTC. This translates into CASRYTSASSYEQYF.